This TCR beta chain stems from a study of cytomegalovirus exposure and HLA in healthy donors. General study results and limits: Accounts indicate the classifier identified cytomegalovirus status with strong specificity and sensitivity.

Comment on this clone: No antigen is known for it.

Researchers ran the PCR with 60 Vbeta and 13 Jbeta primers. Produced via immunoSEQ multiplex PCR; TCRdb's table is partial and in-frame only. The sample has roughly 100,000 clones; about 80% are singletons. V was trimmed by 0 bases and J by 3 bases, leaving 6 bases between them. CDR1 is LGHNA, CDR2 YSLEER, per germline. The CDR3 has 13 amino acids. Sampled while nominally healthy, donors likely had unrecorded immune exposures. The specimen sequenced was PBMCs. The TCR originated in a man in his forties in good health and CMV-seronegative. This chain connects TRBV4-3 to TRBJ2-7; no definite D call. The CDR3 DNA sequence: TGCGCCAGCAGCCAAGATAGATACTACGAGCAGTACTTC. Its protein product is CASSQDRYYEQYF.